The 27 T cell receptor beta chains given below trace back to one sample, sequenced in a study of T cell clones after liver transplantation (dated by TCRdb to about 2019). Libraries were made using the immunoSEQ multiplex PCR assay. The table was pulled from immuneACCESS by TCRdb, which kept in-frame rearrangements only. Such tables lose some clones; where checked, under half of the loss comes from unresolved V genes, and the rest has no known cause. The sample table records around 75,000 clones; approximately 81% of these occur just once. The ten largest clones add up to more than 2% of the sample. The source material was CD4+ T cells from blood, sampled 48 months after liver transplant. These receptor sequences come from a human patient who received a liver transplant. Once a transplant has taken place, some T cells may be donor derived.

This chain connects TRBV10-3 to TRBJ2-2, with 8 bases identical to TRBD2. In germline, CDR1 is ENHRY, CDR2 SYGVKD. V shed 0 bases, J shed 0 bases, and the junction held 9 bases outside the gene matches. This CDR3 has 19 amino acids. The CDR3 nucleotides read TGTGCCATCAGTGAGTCAGAGGGTAGCGGGGTCGCGAACACCGGGGAGCTGTTTTTT. As protein: CAISESEGSGVANTGELFF.

The chain carries TRBV7-3 and TRBJ2-1, with D possibly being TRBD1 or TRBD2 (5 bases each). Trimming pared 1 base from V and 0 bases from J, leaving 13 bases between. Germline-derived CDR1 and CDR2 are SGHTA and FQGTGA. This CDR3 contains 17 residues. CDR3 protein: CASSLNQGRNSYNEQFF. The CDR3, as DNA: TGTGCCAGCAGCTTAAACCAGGGACGGAACTCCTACAATGAGCAGTTCTTC.

This clone was counted a single time. CDR3 coding DNA: TGTGCCAGCAGCGGACTGGGGACCCTCAATCTCCCCGGGGAGCTGTTTTTT. Translated, it gives CASSGLGTLNLPGELFF. V usage is TRBV9 and J usage is TRBJ2-2; D is possibly TRBD1 or TRBD2 (5 bases each). The CDR3 loop spans 17 amino acids. Germline V lookup: CDR1 SGDLS, CDR2 YYNGEE. The V and J ends lost 3 bases and 6 bases respectively, with 21 bases between them.

This clone has only one observation. The gene calls are TRBV15 and TRBJ2-3; TRBD1 agrees at 7 bases. J gave up 0 bases and V 1 base, and 7 bases lay outside the gene matches. This CDR3 spans 17 amino acids. From germline, CDR1 is LNHNV and CDR2 YYDKDF (reference sequence). CDR3 in amino acids: CATSRGQGQGSTDTQYF. DNA of the CDR3: TGTGCCACCAGCAGAGGACAGGGACAAGGCAGCACAGATACGCAGTATTTT.

A remark on this clone: The same CDR3 also results from other DNA sequences found in this sample. This chain uses TRBV5-1 with TRBJ2-2; D not resolved. Trimming shortened V by 0 bases and J by 5 bases, and 5 bases separated the two germline ends. The CDR3 is made up of 13 amino acids. Looked up from germline, CDR1 is SGHRS and CDR2 is YFSETQ. CDR3 loop: CASSLDNTGELFF. CDR3 DNA sequence: TGCGCCAGCAGCTTGGACAATACCGGGGAGCTGTTTTTT.

This chain connects TRBV9 to TRBJ2-3; 10 nucleotides match TRBD2. The length of the CDR3 is 14 residues. CDR1 and CDR2 from the germline V gene are SGDLS and YYNGEE. The junction had 2 bases not matched to a gene; V was cut back by 2 bases and J by 5 bases. CDR3 in amino acids: CASSVLAGVDTQYF. For the CDR3, the DNA is TGTGCCAGCAGCGTTCTAGCGGGAGTAGATACGCAGTATTTT.

The chain employs TRBV9 and TRBJ2-2; 10 nucleotides agree with TRBD2. V shed 4 bases and J 1 base; nucleotides not matched to a gene: 1. This CDR3 has 15 amino acids. Looked up from germline, CDR1 is SGDLS and CDR2 is YYNGEE. DNA for the CDR3: TGTGCCAGCAGCCGACTAGCGGGGAACACCGGGGAGCTGTTTTTT. Amino acids: CASSRLAGNTGELFF.

This chain's CDR3 is CASSRYGGGYGYTF. For the CDR3, the DNA is TGTGCCAGCAGTCGGTACGGGGGTGGCTATGGCTACACCTTC. The V call is TRBV2, the J call TRBJ1-2; D may be TRBD1 (5 bases). Germline CDR1 SNHLY, CDR2 FYNNEI. There are 14 residues in the CDR3. Trimming removed 5 bases at V and 4 bases at J, with 14 bases between.

The gene calls are TRBV5-6 and TRBJ2-7; 9 bases map to TRBD1. The V segment lost 3 bases and the J segment 2 bases; nucleotides outside the gene matches: 6. CDR3 length equals 15 residues. Germline values: CDR1 SGHDT, CDR2 YYEEEE. This chain's CDR3 is CASSSTGGFPYEQYF. As DNA, the CDR3 is TGTGCCAGCAGCTCAACAGGGGGCTTCCCCTACGAGCAGTACTTC.

This sequence joins TRBV11-2 and TRBJ2-2, with a tentative D call TRBD2 (7 bases). V was pared by 5 bases and J by 0 bases, with 22 bases between. Germline CDR1 is SGHAT and CDR2 is FQNNGV. The CDR3 is 19 amino acids. The CDR3 region is CASSLAQRGRGANTGELFF. CDR3 sequence (DNA): TGTGCCAGCAGCCTAGCCCAAAGGGGGAGGGGGGCGAACACCGGGGAGCTGTTTTTT. Based on the CDR3 plus reference TRBV11-2 and TRBJ2-2, the full variable domain is EAGVAQSPRYKIIEKRQSVAFWCNPISGHATLYWYQQILGQGPKLLIQFQNNGVVDDSQLPKDRFSAERLKGVDSTLKIQPAKLEDSAVYLCASSLAQRGRGANTGELFFGEGSRLTVL.

Only a few counts were recorded for this clone. The chain couples TRBV23-1 to TRBJ1-3; D call uncertain. TRBV23-1 is assigned to the ORF class and has an uncertain function. The V and J ends lost 2 bases and 0 bases respectively, with 8 bases between them. This CDR3 has 15 amino acids. Here the CDR3 DNA reads TGCGCCAGCAGTCAAAGACGGCACTCTGGAAACACCATATATTTT. It specifies CASSQRRHSGNTIYF.

This clone was found a few times. The gene calls are TRBV5-6 and TRBJ2-3; 8 bases match TRBD1. The CDR3 is 15 residues long. With V trimmed by 4 bases and J by 2 bases, 6 bases remained unmatched. CDR1 SGHDT and CDR2 YYEEEE come from the germline V gene. The CDR3 is CASSPRGLVTDTQYF. The CDR3 region has the DNA TGTGCCAGCAGCCCCAGGGGGCTGGTCACAGATACGCAGTATTTT. Supplemented by reference TRBV5-6 and TRBJ2-3, the full variable domain reads DAGVTQSPTHLIKTRGQQVTLRCSPKSGHDTVSWYQQALGQGPQFIFQYYEEEERQRGNFPDRFSGHQFPNYSSELNVNALLLGDSALYLCASSPRGLVTDTQYFGPGTRLTVL.

The rearrangement uses TRBV27 and TRBJ2-7, with D maybe TRBD1 (6 bases). This CDR3 contains 14 residues. Germline V gene lookup returns CDR1 MNHEY and CDR2 SMNVEV (reference sequence). Trimming pared 4 bases from V and 7 bases from J, leaving 17 bases between. The CDR3 nucleotides are TGTGCCAGCAGTTGGACAGCCTCTAACAGGGAGCAGTACTTC. Protein product: CASSWTASNREQYF.

The chain links TRBV9 to TRBJ2-2; 7 bases align to TRBD1. This CDR3 is built from 15 residues. After removal of 4 bases from V and 0 bases from J, the junction contained 3 bases not matched to a gene. Germline CDR1 SGDLS, CDR2 YYNGEE. This CDR3 is CASSWDSSNTGELFF. The DNA for the CDR3 is TGTGCCAGCAGCTGGGACAGTTCGAACACCGGGGAGCTGTTTTTT.

The chain joins TRBV7-3 to TRBJ2-5; TRBD1 might be the D (5 bases). Trimming cost V 5 bases and J 7 bases, with 11 bases left between them. The CDR3 totals 12 residues. Germline V gene sequence: CDR1 SGHTA, CDR2 FQGTGA. The CDR3 is CASSLDQGTQYF. The DNA for the CDR3 is TGTGCCAGCAGCCTCGACCAGGGGACCCAGTACTTC. Supplemented by reference TRBV7-3 and TRBJ2-5, the full variable domain reads GAGVSQTPSNKVTEKGKYVELRCDPISGHTALYWYRQSLGQGPEFLIYFQGTGAADDSGLPNDRFFAVRPEGSVSTLKIQRTERGDSAVYLCASSLDQGTQYFGPGTRLLVL.

This chain connects TRBV7-3 to TRBJ2-1, with 15 nucleotides matching TRBD2. Per the germline V gene, CDR1 is SGHTA and CDR2 is FQGTGA. J was trimmed by 9 bases and V by 5 bases; bases with no gene match: 8. There are 16 residues in the CDR3. The CDR3 nucleotides are TGTGCCAGCAGCCACAGGACTAGCGGGGGGGCAGGTGAGCAGTTCTTC. Its protein product is CASSHRTSGGAGEQFF.

The genes are TRBV6-1 and TRBJ2-7, with TRBD2 identical over 10 bases. Germline V lookup: CDR1 MNHNS, CDR2 SASEGT. Trimming cost V 4 bases and J 4 bases; bases outside gene matches: 4. CDR3 length: 14 residues. CDR3 DNA: TGTGCCAGCAGTGTAGCGGGAGGTGGGTACGAGCAGTACTTC. As protein: CASSVAGGGYEQYF.

The chain's CDR3 is CASSLLEGATDTQYF. The CDR3 DNA is TGTGCCAGCAGCTTATTAGAAGGCGCCACAGATACGCAGTATTTT. The V gene is TRBV5-4, the J gene TRBJ2-3; D not resolved. CDR1 SGHNT and CDR2 YYREEE come from the germline V gene (reference sequence). V was pared by 2 bases and J by 2 bases, with 12 bases between. This CDR3 is 15 amino acids long.

To note about this clone: The identical CDR3 is also encoded by other nucleotide sequences in the sample. V usage is TRBV6-5 and J usage is TRBJ1-3; 7 positions match TRBD1. The CDR3 spans 13 residues. V trimming: 11 bases; J trimming: 1 base; junction bases outside the gene matches: 5. Germline V gene data show CDR1 as MNHEY and CDR2 as SVGAGI. DNA for the CDR3: TGTGCCGTAGGGACAGAATCTGGAAACACCATATATTTT. Translated: CAVGTESGNTIYF.

This sequence joins TRBV19 and TRBJ2-3; TRBD2 matches at 10 bases. V dropped 5 bases and J dropped 5; count of bases not matched to a gene: 4. Germline lookup yields CDR1 LNHDA and CDR2 SQIVND (reference sequence). This CDR3 comprises 14 residues. The CDR3 region is CASSLRLAGDTQYF. In DNA, the CDR3 is TGTGCCAGTAGTTTAAGACTAGCGGGAGATACGCAGTATTTT.

The chain links TRBV29-1 to TRBJ1-2; D is perhaps TRBD1 (6 bases). V lost 1 base and J 5 bases, leaving 17 bases between the germline ends. Looked up from germline, CDR1 is SQVTM and CDR2 is ANQGSEA. This CDR3 is 15 amino acids long. CDR3 bases: TGCAGCGTTGAAGGGGGGAGGGGGGTCAGATATGGCTACACCTTC. Translating gives CSVEGGRGVRYGYTF.

The rearrangement joins TRBV5-1 to TRBJ2-5; D is unresolved. This CDR3 has 12 residues. The V end was cut by 1 base, the J end by 0 bases, with 1 base between. Germline assignment: CDR1 SGHRS and CDR2 YFSETQ. Here the CDR3 reads CASSLNQETQYF. CDR3 nucleotide sequence: TGCGCCAGCAGCTTGAACCAAGAGACCCAGTACTTC.

V is TRBV14 and J is TRBJ2-1, with TRBD2 matching 8 bases. The CDR3 sequence is 14 residues long. Germline CDR1 reads SGHDN; CDR2 reads FVKESK. J lost 10 bases, V lost 6 bases, and 11 bases had no gene match. The DNA for the CDR3 is TGTGCCAGCAGGCCCGGGGGGGCCTTTGGAGAGCAGTTCTTC. Its translation is CASRPGGAFGEQFF.

The CDR3 sequence: CASSRSPGTGNEQFF. The CDR3 DNA follows: TGTGCCAGCAGCCGAAGTCCCGGGACAGGGAATGAGCAGTTCTTC. The chain joins TRBV7-7 to TRBJ2-1; 9 nucleotides align to TRBD1. Germline V gene sequence: CDR1 SSHAT, CDR2 FNYEAQ (reference sequence). This CDR3 is 15 amino acids long. V shed 5 bases and J 7 bases; nucleotides not matched to a gene: 9.

The J gene is TRBJ2-5, the V gene TRBV4-1, with D perhaps TRBD2 (5 bases). Germline CDR1 reads MGHRA; CDR2 reads YSYEKL. Trimming left V 2 bases short and J 2 bases short, with 6 bases between. This CDR3 is built from 13 residues. CDR3 DNA: TGCGCCAGCAGCCAACGGGGACAAGAGACCCAGTACTTC. Translation gives CASSQRGQETQYF.

The rearrangement uses TRBV2 and TRBJ2-7; 8 nucleotides line up with TRBD2. V was clipped by 8 bases and J by 3 bases; unmatched bases: 3. CDR1 is SNHLY, CDR2 FYNNEI, per germline. This CDR3 is built from 12 residues. CDR3 bases: TGTGCCAGCGGTAGCGGGAACTACGAGCAGTACTTC. Translated: CASGSGNYEQYF.

This clone is termed medium-sized. The chain has TRBV7-2 and TRBJ2-3, with D tentatively TRBD1 or TRBD2 (5 bases each). The V end lost 1 base, the J end lost 12 bases, and 11 bases lay between the germline ends. The CDR3 is 12 residues long. CDR1 is SGHTA, CDR2 FQGNSA, per germline. In nucleotides, the CDR3 is TGTGCCAGCAGCTTAGAAACTGGGACCCAGTATTTT. Protein sequence: CASSLETGTQYF.